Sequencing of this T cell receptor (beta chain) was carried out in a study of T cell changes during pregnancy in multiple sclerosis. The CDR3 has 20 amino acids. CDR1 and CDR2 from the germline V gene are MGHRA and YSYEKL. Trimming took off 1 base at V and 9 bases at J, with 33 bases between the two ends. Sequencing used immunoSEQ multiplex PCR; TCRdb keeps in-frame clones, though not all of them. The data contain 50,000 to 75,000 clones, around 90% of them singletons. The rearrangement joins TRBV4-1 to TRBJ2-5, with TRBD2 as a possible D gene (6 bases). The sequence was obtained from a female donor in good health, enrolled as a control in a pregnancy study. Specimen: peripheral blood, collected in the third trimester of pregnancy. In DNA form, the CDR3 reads TGCGCCAGCAGCCAAGTTGGAGGGAAGGAAAACTGGCGGCCCGACCAGGCCCAGTACTTC. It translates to CASSQVGGKENWRPDQAQYF.